Listed here are 8 T cell receptor beta chains from one sample, sequenced in a study of metastatic and nonmetastatic thyroid tumors. Not a single patient had been given any form of treatment at any point before undergoing thyroid surgery. TCRdb recomputed clones from the PCR reads via MiXCR. The sample lists approximately 24,000 clones, about 21% occurring once. Material for sequencing was blood. These receptors came from a male donor with papillary thyroid cancer or a benign thyroid nodule (not recorded which). Some clones in this sample may be carry-over from other donors' samples.

This clone has more than one count but fewer than ten. CDR3 coding DNA: TGTGCCACCAGCACCTTACCCTACCGCAATGAGCAGTTCTTC. Translation: CATSTLPYRNEQFF. The chain uses TRBV15 and TRBJ2-1; the D is unclear. The germline CDR1 and CDR2 sequences are LNHNV and YYDKDF (reference sequence). V lost 4 bases and J 6 bases, leaving 13 bases between the germline ends. The CDR3 totals 14 residues.

Many counts were recorded for this clone. Other DNA sequences of this sample code for an identical CDR3. CDR3 sequence reads: CASSPFPAGGGYEQYF. CDR3 DNA sequence: TGTGCCAGCAGCCCTTTCCCAGCGGGAGGAGGATACGAGCAGTACTTC. The gene calls are TRBV3-1 and TRBJ2-7; 9 nucleotides line up with TRBD2. CDR1 and CDR2 from the germline V gene are LGHDT and YNNKEL (reference sequence). Trimming removed 4 bases from V and 4 bases from J; junction bases left unmatched: 11. This CDR3 comprises 16 residues.

This clone was found many times. The genes are TRBV14 and TRBJ2-7; 14 nucleotides agree with TRBD2. CDR3 length equals 15 residues. Trimming took 5 bases from V and 6 from J; bases not matched to a gene: 6. Germline-derived CDR1 and CDR2 are SGHDN and FVKESK. In nucleotides, the CDR3 is TGTGCCAGCAGCGCGGGACTAGCGGGAGTGTCCGAGCAGTACTTC. It codes for CASSAGLAGVSEQYF.

This clone was recorded at least ten times. The chain combines TRBV20-1 with TRBJ1-2; 8 bases align to TRBD1. Losses at the gene ends were 0 bases for V and 2 bases for J; bases not matched to a gene: 5. The CDR3 covers 15 residues. Germline loops: CDR1 DFQATT, CDR2 SNEGSKA (reference sequence). CDR3 nucleotides: TGCAGTGCTAGAGATGGTCAGGGGGCGAACTATGGCTACACCTTC. The encoded protein is CSARDGQGANYGYTF.

This clone was recorded at least ten times. This could be a read error, since a much larger clone is one nucleotide away. The chain carries TRBV20-1 and TRBJ1-1, with D unclear. Trimming removed 0 bases from V and 6 bases from J, with 20 bases in between. CDR3 size: 16 residues. Germline V gene sequence: CDR1 DFQATT, CDR2 SNEGSKA (reference sequence). DNA for the CDR3: TGCAGTGCTAGAGATCAGGTGACCCAGAATGGCGCTGAAGCTTTCTTT. This encodes CSARDQVTQNGAEAFF.

Ten or more counts support this clone. This chain connects TRBV5-1 to TRBJ2-3; D unresolved. V was clipped by 8 bases and J by 5 bases, with 15 bases between them. Per germline, CDR1 SGHRS and CDR2 YFSETQ. This CDR3 comprises 13 residues. CDR3 nucleotides: TGCGCCAGTCGGGCGGAACCTAGAGATACGCAGTATTTT. The encoded protein is CASRAEPRDTQYF.

At least ten counts were recorded for this clone. The chain carries TRBV3-1 and TRBJ2-3, with 11 bases identical to TRBD1. Germline CDR1 reads LGHDT; CDR2 reads YNNKEL (reference sequence). This CDR3 has 13 residues. V gave up 8 bases and J gave up 2 bases; unmatched junction bases: 0. This CDR3 is CASGQGATDTQYF. The CDR3 DNA reads TGTGCCAGCGGACAGGGGGCCACAGATACGCAGTATTTT.

This clone has at least ten counts. The rearrangement joins TRBV7-9 to TRBJ2-6; D call uncertain. Germline assignment: CDR1 SEHNR and CDR2 FQNEAQ (reference sequence). The CDR3 has 14 amino acids. Trimming removed 6 bases at V and 0 bases at J, with 6 bases between. The CDR3: CASRGNSGANVLTF. The CDR3 nucleotides are TGTGCCAGCAGGGGCAACTCTGGGGCCAACGTCCTGACTTTC.